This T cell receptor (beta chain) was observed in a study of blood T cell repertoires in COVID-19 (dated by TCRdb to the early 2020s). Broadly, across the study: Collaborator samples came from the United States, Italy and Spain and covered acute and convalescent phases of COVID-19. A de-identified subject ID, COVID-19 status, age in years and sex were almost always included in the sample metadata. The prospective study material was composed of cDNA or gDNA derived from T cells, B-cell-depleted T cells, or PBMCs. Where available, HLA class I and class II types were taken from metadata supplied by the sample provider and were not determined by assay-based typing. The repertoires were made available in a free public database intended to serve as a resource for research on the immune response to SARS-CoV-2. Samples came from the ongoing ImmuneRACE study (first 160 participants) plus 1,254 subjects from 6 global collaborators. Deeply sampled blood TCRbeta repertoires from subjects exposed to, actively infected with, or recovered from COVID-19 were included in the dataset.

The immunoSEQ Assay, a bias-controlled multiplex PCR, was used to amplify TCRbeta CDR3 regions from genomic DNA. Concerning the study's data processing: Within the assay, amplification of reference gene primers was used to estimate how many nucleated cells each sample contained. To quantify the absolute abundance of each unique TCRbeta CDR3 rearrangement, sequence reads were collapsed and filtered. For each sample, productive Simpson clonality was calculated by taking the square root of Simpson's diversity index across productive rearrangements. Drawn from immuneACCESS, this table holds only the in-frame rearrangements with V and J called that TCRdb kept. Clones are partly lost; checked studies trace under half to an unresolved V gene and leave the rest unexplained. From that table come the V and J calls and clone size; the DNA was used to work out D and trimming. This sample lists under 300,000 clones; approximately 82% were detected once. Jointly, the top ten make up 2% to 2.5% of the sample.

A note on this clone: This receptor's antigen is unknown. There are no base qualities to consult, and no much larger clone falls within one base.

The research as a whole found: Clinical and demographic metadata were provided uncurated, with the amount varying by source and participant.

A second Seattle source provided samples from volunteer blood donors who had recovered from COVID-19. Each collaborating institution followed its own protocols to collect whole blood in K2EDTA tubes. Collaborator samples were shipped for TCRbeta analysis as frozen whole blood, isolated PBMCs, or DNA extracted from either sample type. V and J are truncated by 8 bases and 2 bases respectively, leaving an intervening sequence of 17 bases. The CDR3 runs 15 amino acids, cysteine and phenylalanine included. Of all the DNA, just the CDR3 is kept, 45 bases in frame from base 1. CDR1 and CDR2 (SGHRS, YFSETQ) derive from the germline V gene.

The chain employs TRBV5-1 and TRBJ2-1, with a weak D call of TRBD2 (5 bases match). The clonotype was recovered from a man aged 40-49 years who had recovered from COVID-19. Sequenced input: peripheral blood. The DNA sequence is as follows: TGCGCCAGTGGCAAAGGACTCGACACCTACAATGAGCAGTTCTTC. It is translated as CASGKGLDTYNEQFF. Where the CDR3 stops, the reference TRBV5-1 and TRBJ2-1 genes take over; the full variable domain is KAGVTQTPRYLIKTRGQQVTLSCSPISGHRSVSWYQQTPGQGLQFLFEYFSETQRNKGNFPGRFSGRQFSNSRSEMNVSTLELGDSALYLCASGKGLDTYNEQFFGPGTRLTVL.